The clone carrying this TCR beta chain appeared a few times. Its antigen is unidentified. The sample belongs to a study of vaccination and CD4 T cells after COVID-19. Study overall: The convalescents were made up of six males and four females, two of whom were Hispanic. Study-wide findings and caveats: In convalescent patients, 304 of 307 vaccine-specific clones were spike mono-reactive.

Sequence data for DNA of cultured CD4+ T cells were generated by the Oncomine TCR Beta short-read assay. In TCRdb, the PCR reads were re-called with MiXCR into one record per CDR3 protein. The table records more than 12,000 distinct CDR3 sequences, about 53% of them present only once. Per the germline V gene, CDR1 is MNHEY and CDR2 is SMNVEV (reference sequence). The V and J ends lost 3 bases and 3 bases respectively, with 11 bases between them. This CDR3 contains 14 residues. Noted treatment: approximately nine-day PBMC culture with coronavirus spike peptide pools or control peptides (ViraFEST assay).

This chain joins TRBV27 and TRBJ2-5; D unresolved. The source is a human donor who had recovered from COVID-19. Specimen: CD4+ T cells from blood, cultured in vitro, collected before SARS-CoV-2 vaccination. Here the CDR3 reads CASSLLGREETQYF. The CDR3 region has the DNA TGTGCCAGCAGTTTGTTGGGAAGGGAAGAGACCCAGTACTTC.